This T cell receptor beta chain was identified in a study of cytomegalovirus exposure and HLA in healthy donors. Study summary: The study placed over 65% of its approximately 400 genotyped donors in the Caucasian-associated ancestry cluster. General study results and limits: A missense DCLRE1C variant was associated with V- and J-gene trimming of TCR beta chains in a later analysis, and an independent cohort replicated the association. Reportedly, a later analysis found an Asian-associated ancestry cluster had fewer N-insertions than the approximately 700-donor mean.

The study ran its PCR with 60 Vbeta and 13 Jbeta primers. Assay used: immunoSEQ multiplex PCR; TCRdb lists only in-frame clones, some missing. The sample yields 87,000 or so clones, roughly 71% seen once. CDR3 size: 14 residues. In germline, CDR1 is MNHEY, CDR2 SVGAGI. V shed 4 bases and J shed 4 bases, with 13 bases lying between them. On this clone itself: The target antigen is unknown.

The clonotype comes from a woman between 35 and 50 years old in good health and CMV-seronegative. The sample consisted of PBMCs. This sequence joins TRBV6-5 and TRBJ1-2, with D uncertain. The CDR3: CASSSQAGSYGYTF. Here the CDR3 DNA reads TGTGCCAGCAGTTCTCAGGCGGGCAGCTATGGCTACACCTTC.